Below, 2 T cell receptor beta chains from the same sample are listed, as sequenced in a study of T-cell reconstitution after alpha-beta-depleted transplantation in children (dated by TCRdb to 2016 to 2017). This specimen's treatment or condition label, interpreted: allogeneic hematopoietic cell transplantation with graft depleted of TCRalphabeta T cells and CD19 B cells. Libraries came from PCR. The sequencing machine was an Illumina HiSeq 2500. Molecular barcoding was employed in the preparation of TCR libraries, with unique molecular identifiers being used to normalize TCRbeta repertoire quantification. TCRdb reran the public reads through fastp at Q25 and MiXCR, keeping productive beta chains. All rows with the same CDR3 protein become a single entry with the most common DNA and genes. The sample includes a few hundred thousand distinct CDR3 sequences, with under 15% observed a single time. Around 2.2% of the sample is held by the ten biggest clonotypes.

This specimen was PBMCs, mostly from graft donor cells, taken 360 days after TCRalphabeta/CD19-depleted stem cell transplant. The receptors stem from a male patient under 18 who had a stem cell transplant for acute myeloid leukemia, so the T cells may come from the graft donor.

This clonotype turned up a few times. The chain links TRBV29-1 to TRBJ2-7; the D gene could be TRBD1 or TRBD2 (6 bases each). CDR1 is SQVTM, CDR2 ANQGSEA, per germline. This CDR3 has 13 amino acids. The V gene lost 6 bases and the J gene lost 5 bases, with 17 bases spanning the gap. CDR3 nucleotides: TGCAGCGTGGCTTTGGGGGGCCTGAACGAGCAGTACTTC. Translated, it gives CSVALGGLNEQYF.

The chain links TRBV4-2 to TRBJ2-1, with 7 bases lining up with TRBD2. The CDR3 sequence is 18 residues long. With 1 base clipped from V and 5 bases from J, the junction kept 14 bases outside the gene matches. Per the germline V gene, CDR1 is LGHNA and CDR2 is YNFKEQ. As DNA, the CDR3 is TGTGCCAGCAGCCAAGTCGGTAGTGGGGCTAGCGGCCACAATGAGCAGTTCTTC. It specifies CASSQVGSGASGHNEQFF.